Sequencing of this T cell receptor (beta chain) was carried out in a study of CD8 T cells in cerebrospinal fluid in Alzheimer's disease. Study-level findings and limits: Alzheimer's patients were not enriched for EBV-specific clones, which were not the most expanded.

TCRdb reprocessed the 10x single-cell sequencing reads and keeps a single row for each CDR3 protein, giving no DNA. The sample includes around 1,200 distinct CDR3 sequences. This clonotype is labeled medium-sized based on frequency. Its target is not known. Patients with Parkinson's disease were included as a neurodegenerative comparison group. Live CSF cells were sorted with a live/dead marker for droplet-based sequencing. Germline CDR1 and CDR2: DFQATT and SNEGSKA (reference sequence). The CDR3 sequence is 17 residues long. The rearrangement uses TRBV20-1 and TRBJ2-1; TCRdb designates TRBD1, a call that cannot be tested without DNA. The TCR comes from a human donor with Parkinson's disease. The sequencing input was cerebrospinal fluid. The CDR3 loop is CSARQRTGGVSYNEQFF.